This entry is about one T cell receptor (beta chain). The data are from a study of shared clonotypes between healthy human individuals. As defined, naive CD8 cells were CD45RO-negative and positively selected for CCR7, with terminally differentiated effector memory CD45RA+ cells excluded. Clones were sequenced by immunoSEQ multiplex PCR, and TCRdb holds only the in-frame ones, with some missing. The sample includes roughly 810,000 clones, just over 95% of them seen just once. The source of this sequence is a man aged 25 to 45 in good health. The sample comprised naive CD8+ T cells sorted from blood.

CDR3 nucleotide sequence: TGTGCCAGCAGCTTTACCATCCCGGGACAGGGTTTTTCCTACGAGCAGTACTTC. It is translated as CASSFTIPGQGFSYEQYF. V gene TRBV11-2 combines with J gene TRBJ2-7; 9 bases match TRBD1. The CDR3 covers 18 residues. The junction had 13 bases not matched to a gene; V was cut back by 3 bases and J by 1 base. Germline-derived CDR1 and CDR2 are SGHAT and FQNNGV.